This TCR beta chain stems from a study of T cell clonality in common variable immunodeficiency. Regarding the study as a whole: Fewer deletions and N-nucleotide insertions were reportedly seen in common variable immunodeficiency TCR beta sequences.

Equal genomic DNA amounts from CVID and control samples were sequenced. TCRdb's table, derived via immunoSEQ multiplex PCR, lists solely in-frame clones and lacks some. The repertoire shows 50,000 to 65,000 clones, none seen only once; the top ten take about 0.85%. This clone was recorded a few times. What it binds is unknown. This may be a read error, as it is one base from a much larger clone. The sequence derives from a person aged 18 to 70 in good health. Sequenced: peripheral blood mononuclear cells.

The CDR3 bases that were read are TGCGCCAGCAGCCCACAGGGTACCGAGTCTGGGGCCAACGTG. Protein product: CASSPQGTESGANV. The whole CDR3 reads CASSPQGTESGANVLFF. The chain combines TRBV5-1 with TRBJ2-2; a possible D gene is TRBD1 (6 bases). The CDR3 is cut off 3 residues early in the read; its end comes from the germline J gene. CDR1 and CDR2 from the germline V gene are SGHRS and YFSETQ. CDR3 length: 17 amino acids.